These 15 T cell receptor beta chains originate from one sample sequenced in a study of T cell repertoires and HLA-DP antigens. The method was immunoSEQ multiplex PCR; TCRdb's version includes in-frame clones alone and lacks a portion of them. The sample shows almost 90,000 clones, 86% of them seen only once. What these receptors recognize is not known. Sequencing input: CD4+ T cells from PBMCs. The receptors derive from a middle-aged man in good health and CMV-seronegative.

This clone has only a few counts. V and J are TRBV7-2 and TRBJ2-5; TRBD2 agrees at 8 bases. Germline values: CDR1 SGHTA, CDR2 FQGNSA. The J segment lost 5 bases and the V segment lost 5 bases, leaving 16 bases of the junction unmatched. The CDR3 contains 17 residues. For the CDR3, the DNA is TGTGCCAGCAGCCCTCGTATGAGCGGGAGAGGAGAGGAGACCCAGTACTTC. Residues: CASSPRMSGRGEETQYF.

The chain links TRBV6-4 to TRBJ1-1, with D unresolved. This CDR3 is 13 amino acids long. In germline, CDR1 is MRHNA, CDR2 SNTAGT. The V and J ends lost 4 bases and 1 base respectively, with 7 bases between them. The CDR3 here is CASSARSNTEAFF. The DNA for the CDR3 is TGTGCCAGCAGTGCTAGATCGAACACTGAAGCTTTCTTT.

The chain recombines TRBV19 with TRBJ1-5, with TRBD1 as a possible D gene (6 bases). The CDR3 loop spans 14 amino acids. The V end lost 7 bases, the J end lost 5 bases, and 15 bases lay between the germline ends. The germline V gene encodes CDR1 LNHDA and CDR2 SQIVND (reference sequence). In DNA form, the CDR3 reads TGTGCCAGTAAGATGAGGGGGGAGGATCAGCCCCAGCATTTT. This translates into CASKMRGEDQPQHF.

The CDR3 DNA sequence: TGTGCCAGCATCTTCGACGGGGCTTACCGAGGGGTTGGCTACACCTTC. Protein: CASIFDGAYRGVGYTF. The chain is built from TRBV7-9 and TRBJ1-2; D may be TRBD1 (5 bases). The CDR3 is 16 amino acids. CDR1 and CDR2 from the germline V gene are SEHNR and FQNEAQ (reference sequence). Between the trimmed V and J ends, which lost 7 bases and 7 bases, there was a span of 25 bases.

A single count supports this clone. The V call is TRBV11-3, the J call TRBJ1-2, with D uncertain. Trimming shortened V by 4 bases and J by 2 bases, and 14 bases separated the two germline ends. This CDR3 has 15 residues. CDR1 is SGHNT and CDR2 is YENEEA in the germline V gene. The CDR3 DNA follows: TGTGCCAGCAGCTCGCCGCCGGGGAACAACTATGGCTACACCTTC. Protein sequence: CASSSPPGNNYGYTF.

This clone was recorded only once. This chain uses TRBV5-1 with TRBJ2-1; D gene uncertain. V lost 2 bases and J lost 7, with 7 bases in between. Germline-derived CDR1 and CDR2 are SGHRS and YFSETQ. The length of the CDR3 is 12 residues. Written as DNA, the CDR3 is TGCGCCAGCAGCTTTAACCTAAATGAGCAGTTCTTC. Amino acids: CASSFNLNEQFF.

Details on this clone: Germline and junction disagree at one end, which may indicate a read error. V and J are TRBV4-2 and TRBJ1-2, with 7 bases matching TRBD1. This CDR3 region has 11 residues. CDR1 and CDR2 from the germline V gene are LGHNA and YNFKEQ. DNA of the CDR3: TGTGCCAGCAGCCGGGACAGAGCCTTTCACTTC. It specifies CASSRDRAFHF.

V usage is TRBV12-2 and J usage is TRBJ2-1; the table names TRBD2, a call not compared with the DNA. TRBV12-2 is tagged as a pseudogene. This CDR3 region has 13 residues. CDR3 loop: CASLSVINNEQFF. In DNA form, the CDR3 reads TGTGCAAGTCTTAGCGTAATTAACAATGAGCAGTTCTTC.

V is TRBV7-2 and J is TRBJ1-1, with TRBD1 as a possible D gene (6 bases). CDR3 size: 15 residues. The ends were cut back, 8 bases at V and 1 base at J, with 17 bases in the middle. Germline values: CDR1 SGHTA, CDR2 FQGNSA. The CDR3 DNA sequence: TGTGCCAGCTCGGGGGCGGTCAGAGCGAACACTGAAGCTTTCTTT. As protein: CASSGAVRANTEAFF.

Of note for this clone: Sequence at one end of the junction differs from germline and may be a read error. The chain recombines TRBV7-7 with TRBJ1-1; D is possibly TRBD1 (5 bases). This CDR3 is built from 13 residues. CDR1 SSHAT and CDR2 FNYEAQ come from the germline V gene (reference sequence). CDR3 DNA: TGTGCTAGCAGCTTGACAGAGAACACTGAAGCTTTCTTT. Amino acids: CASSLTENTEAFF. Variable domain in full (rest from reference TRBV7-7 and TRBJ1-1): GAGVSQSPRYKVTKRGQDVTLRCDPISSHATLYWYQQALGQGPEFLTYFNYEAQPDKSGLPSDRFSAERPEGSISTLTIQRTEQRDSAMYRCASSLTENTEAFFGQGTRLTVV.

The CDR3 protein is CASSLSGTTGELFF. CDR3 DNA: TGTGCCAGCAGTCTTAGCGGGACGACCGGGGAGCTGTTTTTT. This chain connects TRBV28 to TRBJ2-2; TRBD2 agrees at 8 bases. CDR1 is MDHEN and CDR2 is SYDVKM in the germline V gene. The CDR3 runs to 14 residues. J gave up 5 bases and V 5 bases, and 4 bases lay outside the gene matches.

This chain links TRBV27 with TRBJ2-7, with D unresolved. Trimming took 2 bases from V and 0 from J, leaving 11 bases between them. This CDR3 has 15 amino acids. Germline values: CDR1 MNHEY, CDR2 SMNVEV (reference sequence). The DNA for the CDR3 is TGTGCCAGCAGTTTAAGGCCCTCTAGCTCCTACGAGCAGTACTTC. Translating it yields CASSLRPSSSYEQYF.

This clone was seen a single time. This chain uses TRBV7-2 with TRBJ2-7, with a weak D call TRBD2 (6 bases). V shed 5 bases and J shed 1 base, with 18 bases lying between them. This CDR3 region has 16 residues. Germline CDR1 reads SGHTA; CDR2 reads FQGNSA. The CDR3 region is CASSPGGTAGSYEQYF. CDR3 DNA: TGTGCCAGCAGCCCCGGCGGTACCGCGGGATCCTACGAGCAGTACTTC.

The V gene is TRBV27, the J gene TRBJ2-3, with 14 bases matching TRBD2. The CDR3 extends over 15 amino acids. V shed 5 bases, J shed 7 bases, and the junction held 5 bases outside the gene matches. The germline V gene encodes CDR1 MNHEY and CDR2 SMNVEV (reference sequence). The CDR3 DNA is TGTGCCAGCAGTAGGACTAGCGGGAGGTTTTATACGCAGTATTTT. The encoded protein is CASSRTSGRFYTQYF.

This chain uses TRBV7-6 with TRBJ2-1; 7 positions match TRBD1. CDR3 size: 17 residues. Per the germline V gene, CDR1 is SGHVS and CDR2 is FNYEAQ. With V trimmed by 1 base and J by 4 bases, 10 bases remained unmatched. CDR3 nucleotides: TGTGCCAGCAGCTTAGTCCCATGGCAGGGGGATTACAATGAGCAGTTCTTC. It encodes CASSLVPWQGDYNEQFF.